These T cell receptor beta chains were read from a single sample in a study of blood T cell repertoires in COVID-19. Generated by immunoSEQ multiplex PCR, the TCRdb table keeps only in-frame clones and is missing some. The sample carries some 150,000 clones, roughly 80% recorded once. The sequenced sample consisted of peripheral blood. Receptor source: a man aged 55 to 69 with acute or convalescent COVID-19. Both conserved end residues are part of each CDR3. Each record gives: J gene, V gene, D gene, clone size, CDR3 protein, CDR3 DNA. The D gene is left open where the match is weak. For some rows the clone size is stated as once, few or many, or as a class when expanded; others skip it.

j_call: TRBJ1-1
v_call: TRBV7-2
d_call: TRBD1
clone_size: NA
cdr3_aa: CASSPTGGGRAFF
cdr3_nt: TGTGCCAGCAGCCCTACAGGGGGGGGCCGAGCTTTCTTT

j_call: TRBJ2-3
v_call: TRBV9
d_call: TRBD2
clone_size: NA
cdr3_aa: CASSVSGSGQYF
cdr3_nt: TGTGCCAGCAGCGTTAGCGGGAGCGGGCAGTATTTT

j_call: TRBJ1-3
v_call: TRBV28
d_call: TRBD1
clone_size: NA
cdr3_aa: CASRTGGGNTIYF
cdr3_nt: TGTGCCAGCCGCACAGGGGGAGGAAACACCATATATTTT

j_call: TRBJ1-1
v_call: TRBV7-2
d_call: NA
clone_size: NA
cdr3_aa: CASSARLGNTEAFF
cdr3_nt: TGTGCCAGCAGCGCCCGACTGGGGAACACTGAAGCTTTCTTT

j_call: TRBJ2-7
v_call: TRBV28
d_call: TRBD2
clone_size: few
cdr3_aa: CASSSSGRGYEQYF
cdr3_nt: TGTGCCAGCAGTTCGAGCGGGAGGGGCTACGAGCAGTACTTC

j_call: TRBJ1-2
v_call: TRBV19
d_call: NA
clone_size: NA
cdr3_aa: CASSIGARGGANYGYTF
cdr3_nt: TGTGCCAGTAGTATAGGCGCCAGGGGTGGAGCTAACTATGGCTACACCTTC

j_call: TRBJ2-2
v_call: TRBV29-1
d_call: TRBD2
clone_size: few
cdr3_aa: CSAGSGENTGELFF
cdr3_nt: TGCAGCGCCGGTAGCGGGGAGAACACCGGGGAGCTGTTTTTT

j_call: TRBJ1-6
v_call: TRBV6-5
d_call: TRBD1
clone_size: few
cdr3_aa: CASSYGQGGGNSPLHF
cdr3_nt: TGTGCCAGCAGTTACGGTCAGGGGGGTGGCAATTCACCCCTCCACTTT

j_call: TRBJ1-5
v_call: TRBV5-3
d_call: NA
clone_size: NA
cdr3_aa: CARSFCQGEYSNQPQHF
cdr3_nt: TGTGCCAGAAGCTTTTGCCAGGGTGAGTATAGCAATCAGCCCCAGCATTTT

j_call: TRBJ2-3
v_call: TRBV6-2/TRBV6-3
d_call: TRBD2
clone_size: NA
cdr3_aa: CASSYPSAGGRVPDTQYF
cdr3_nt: TGTGCCAGCAGTTATCCGTCAGCGGGGGGGCGAGTCCCAGATACGCAGTATTTT

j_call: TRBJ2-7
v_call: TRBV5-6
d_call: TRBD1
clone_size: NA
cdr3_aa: CASSLPGTGGTYEQYF
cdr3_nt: TGTGCCAGCAGCCTCCCCGGGACAGGGGGGACCTACGAGCAGTACTTC

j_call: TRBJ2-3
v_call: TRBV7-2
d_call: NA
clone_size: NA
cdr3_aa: CASSLAASLSTDTQYF
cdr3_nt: TGTGCCAGCAGCTTAGCGGCTAGCCTTAGCACAGATACGCAGTATTTT

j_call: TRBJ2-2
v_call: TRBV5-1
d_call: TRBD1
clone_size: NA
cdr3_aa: CASSWTGTGVTGELFF
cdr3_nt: TGCGCCAGCAGCTGGACCGGGACAGGGGTCACCGGGGAGCTGTTTTTT

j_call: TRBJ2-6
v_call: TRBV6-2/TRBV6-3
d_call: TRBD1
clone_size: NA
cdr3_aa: CASRPDRAGANVLTF
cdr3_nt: TGTGCCAGCAGACCTGACAGGGCTGGGGCCAACGTCCTGACTTTC

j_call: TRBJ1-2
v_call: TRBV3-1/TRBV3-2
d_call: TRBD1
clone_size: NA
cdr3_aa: CASSPGQGRIGSTNYGYTF
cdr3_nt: TGTGCCAGCAGCCCGGGACAGGGGCGAATCGGATCTACTAACTATGGCTACACCTTC

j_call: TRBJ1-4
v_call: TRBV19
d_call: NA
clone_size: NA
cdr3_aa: CASREAGPNEKLFF
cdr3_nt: TGTGCCAGTAGAGAGGCAGGGCCTAATGAAAAACTGTTTTTT

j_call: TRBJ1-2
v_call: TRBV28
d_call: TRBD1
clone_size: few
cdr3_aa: CASSGGQWEGYTF
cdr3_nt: TGTGCCAGCAGTGGGGGACAGTGGGAAGGCTACACCTTC

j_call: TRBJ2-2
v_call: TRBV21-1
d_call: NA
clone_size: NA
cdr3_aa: CASKTRTGWKAGELFF
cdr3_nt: TGTGCCAGCAAGACCCGGACAGGGTGGAAGGCCGGGGAGCTGTTTTTT

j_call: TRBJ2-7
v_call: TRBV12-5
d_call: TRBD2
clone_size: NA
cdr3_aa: CASGRSGSGSYEQYF
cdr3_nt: TGTGCTAGTGGTCGAAGCGGGAGCGGCTCCTACGAGCAGTACTTC

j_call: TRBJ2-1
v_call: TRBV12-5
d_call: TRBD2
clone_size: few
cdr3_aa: CASGLATSGGRGDEQFF
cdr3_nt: TGTGCTAGTGGTTTGGCGACTAGCGGGGGCCGCGGGGATGAGCAGTTCTTC

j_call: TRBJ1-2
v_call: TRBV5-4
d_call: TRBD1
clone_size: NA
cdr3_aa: CAMIGQGPNYGYTF
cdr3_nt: TGTGCCATGATAGGACAGGGGCCCAACTATGGCTACACCTTC

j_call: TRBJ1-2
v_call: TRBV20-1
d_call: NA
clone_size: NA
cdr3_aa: CSASGTQSNYGYTF
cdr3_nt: TGCAGTGCTAGTGGGACACAATCTAACTATGGCTACACCTTC

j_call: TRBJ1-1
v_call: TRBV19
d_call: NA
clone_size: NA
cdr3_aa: CASSMGAAGTNTEAFF
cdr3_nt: TGTGCCAGTAGTATGGGGGCAGCAGGAACGAACACTGAAGCTTTCTTT

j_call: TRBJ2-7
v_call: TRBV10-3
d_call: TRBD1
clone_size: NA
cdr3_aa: CAISESLGQGVYEQYF
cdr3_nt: TGTGCCATCAGTGAGTCTCTGGGACAGGGGGTATACGAGCAGTACTTC

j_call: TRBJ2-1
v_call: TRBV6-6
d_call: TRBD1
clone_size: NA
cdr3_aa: CASSPQQGDEQFF
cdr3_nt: TGTGCCAGCAGCCCGCAACAGGGGGATGAGCAGTTCTTC

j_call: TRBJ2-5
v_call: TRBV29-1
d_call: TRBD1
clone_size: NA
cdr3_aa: CSVPGQGAGETQYF
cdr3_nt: TGCAGCGTCCCGGGACAGGGGGCTGGAGAGACCCAGTACTTC

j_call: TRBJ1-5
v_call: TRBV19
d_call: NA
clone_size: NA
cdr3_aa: CASSGRFGTLNQPQHF
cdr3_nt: TGTGCCAGTAGTGGCCGCTTCGGGACACTTAATCAGCCCCAGCATTTT

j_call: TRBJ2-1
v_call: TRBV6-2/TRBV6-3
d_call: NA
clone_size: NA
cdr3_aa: CASSYSSRPYNEQFF
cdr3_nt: TGTGCCAGCAGTTACTCCTCTAGACCCTACAATGAGCAGTTCTTC

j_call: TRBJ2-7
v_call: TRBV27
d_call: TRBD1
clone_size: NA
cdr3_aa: CASSLKPLGQGANEQYF
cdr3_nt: TGTGCCAGCAGTTTGAAGCCCCTCGGACAGGGGGCCAACGAGCAGTACTTC

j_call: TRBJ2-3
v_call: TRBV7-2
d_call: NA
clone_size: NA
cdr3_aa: CASNGGTDTQYF
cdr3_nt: TGTGCCAGCAACGGGGGCACAGATACGCAGTATTTT

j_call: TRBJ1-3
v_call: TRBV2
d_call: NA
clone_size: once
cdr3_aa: CASREGRISGNTIYF
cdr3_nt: TGTGCCAGCAGGGAGGGACGGATCTCTGGAAACACCATATATTTT

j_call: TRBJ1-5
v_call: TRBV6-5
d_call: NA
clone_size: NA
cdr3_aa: CASSETANQPQHF
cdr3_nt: TGTGCCAGCAGCGAGACAGCAAATCAGCCCCAGCATTTT

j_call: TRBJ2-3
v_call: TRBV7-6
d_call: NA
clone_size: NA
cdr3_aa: CASSLEDGQGTDTQYF
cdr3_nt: TGTGCCAGCAGCTTAGAAGATGGACAAGGCACAGATACGCAGTATTTT

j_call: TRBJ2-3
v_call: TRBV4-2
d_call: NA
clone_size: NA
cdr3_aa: CASCRTQRGDTQYF
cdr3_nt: TGTGCCAGCTGCCGGACCCAGCGAGGGGATACGCAGTATTTT

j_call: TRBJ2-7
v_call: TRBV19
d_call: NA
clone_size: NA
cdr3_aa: CASSRRGTLYEQYF
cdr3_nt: TGTGCCAGTAGCCGCAGGGGCACTCTCTACGAGCAGTACTTC

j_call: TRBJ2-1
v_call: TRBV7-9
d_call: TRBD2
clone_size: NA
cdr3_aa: CASSLYGGETYNEQFF
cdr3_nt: TGTGCCAGCAGCTTGTATGGGGGGGAGACCTACAATGAGCAGTTCTTC

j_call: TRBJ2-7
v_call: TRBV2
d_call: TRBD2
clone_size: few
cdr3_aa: CASSVERGEGEQYF
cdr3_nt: TGTGCCAGCAGTGTCGAGCGGGGTGAGGGCGAGCAGTACTTC

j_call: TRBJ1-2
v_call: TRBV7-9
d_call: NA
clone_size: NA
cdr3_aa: CASSKPHDSYGFTF
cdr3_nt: TGTGCCAGCAGCAAACCCCATGACAGCTATGGCTTCACCTTC

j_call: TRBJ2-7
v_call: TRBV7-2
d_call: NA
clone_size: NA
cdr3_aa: CASSRGRAPYEQYF
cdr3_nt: TGTGCCAGCAGCAGGGGCAGGGCGCCCTACGAGCAGTACTTC

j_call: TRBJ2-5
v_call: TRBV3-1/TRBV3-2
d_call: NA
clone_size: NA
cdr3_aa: CASSQEEGTATQYF
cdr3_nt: TGTGCCAGCAGCCAAGAAGAGGGAACAGCAACCCAGTACTTC

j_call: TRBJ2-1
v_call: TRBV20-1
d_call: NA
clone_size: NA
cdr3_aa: CSASGGDYNEQFF
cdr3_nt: TGCAGTGCTAGTGGCGGGGACTACAATGAGCAGTTCTTC

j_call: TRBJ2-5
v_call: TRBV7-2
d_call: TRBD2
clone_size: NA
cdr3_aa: CASSPGRSSGSTETQYF
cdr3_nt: TGTGCCAGCAGCCCCGGGAGGTCTAGCGGGAGTACAGAGACCCAGTACTTC

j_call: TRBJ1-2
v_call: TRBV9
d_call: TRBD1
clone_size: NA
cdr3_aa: CASSVAGQGAYGYTF
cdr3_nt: TGTGCCAGCAGCGTAGCCGGACAGGGAGCCTATGGCTACACCTTC

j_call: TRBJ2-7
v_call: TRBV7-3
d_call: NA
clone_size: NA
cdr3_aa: CASRGRGAEQYF
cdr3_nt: TGTGCCAGCAGGGGCAGGGGCGCCGAGCAGTACTTC

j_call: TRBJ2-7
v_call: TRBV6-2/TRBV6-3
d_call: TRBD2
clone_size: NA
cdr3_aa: CASSYSPTGGPYEQYF
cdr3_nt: TGTGCCAGCAGTTACTCCCCAACGGGGGGGCCCTACGAGCAGTACTTC

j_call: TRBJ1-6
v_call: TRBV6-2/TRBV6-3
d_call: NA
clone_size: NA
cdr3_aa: CASSQQGNSPLHF
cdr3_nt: TGTGCCAGCAGTCAGCAGGGTAATTCACCCCTCCACTTT

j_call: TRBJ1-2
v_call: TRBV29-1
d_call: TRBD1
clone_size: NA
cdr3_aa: CSVAPGQGGGAYGYTF
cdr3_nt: TGCAGCGTTGCACCGGGACAGGGAGGGGGAGCCTATGGCTACACCTTC

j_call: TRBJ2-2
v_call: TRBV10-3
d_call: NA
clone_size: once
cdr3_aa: CAIRRDKGTGELFF
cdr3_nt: TGTGCCATCAGGAGGGATAAGGGCACCGGGGAGCTGTTTTTT

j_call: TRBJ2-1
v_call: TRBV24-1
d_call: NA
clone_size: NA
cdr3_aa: CATSEPGRGEQFF
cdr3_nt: TGTGCCACCAGTGAACCCGGAAGAGGTGAGCAGTTCTTC